The rows below give T cell receptor beta chains drawn from one sample of a study of Ad26.COV2.S vaccination and SARS-CoV-2 variants. Measured with immunoSEQ multiplex PCR; TCRdb has only the in-frame clones, and not every one. Of 45,000 or so clones detected, approximately 83% appear once; the ten largest clones hold approximately 44%. The sample in question was peripheral blood, obtained after recovery from COVID-19. Receptors originate from a human donor who had recovered from COVID-19. Each CDR3 is given with its conserved first and last residue. Each record gives: J gene, D gene, V gene, clone size, CDR3 protein, CDR3 DNA. The D gene is left open where the match is weak. Size is stated for part of the rows, as once, few or many counts, or as a class when the clone is expanded.

J: TRBJ2-1; D: TRBD2; V: TRBV5-1; size: .; CDR3: CASSFRGSGGRGVAEQFF; DNA: TGCGCCAGCAGCTTTCGGGGTAGCGGGGGCCGGGGGGTGGCTGAGCAGTTCTTC
J: TRBJ2-4; D: .; V: TRBV3-1/TRBV3-2; size: .; CDR3: CASSQDRLAKNIQYF; DNA: TGTGCCAGCAGCCAAGATCGGCTAGCCAAAAACATTCAGTACTTC
J: TRBJ1-1; D: .; V: TRBV6-5; size: .; CDR3: CASSSWTGRMNTEAFF; DNA: TGTGCCAGCAGTTCTTGGACGGGCCGAATGAACACTGAAGCTTTCTTT
J: TRBJ2-5; D: TRBD2; V: TRBV27; size: .; CDR3: CASSFLGLAGVETQYF; DNA: TGTGCCAGCAGCTTCTTAGGACTAGCGGGAGTGGAGACCCAGTACTTC
J: TRBJ2-2; D: .; V: TRBV9; size: .; CDR3: CASSVRGAGELFF; DNA: TGTGCCAGCAGCGTCCGAGGGGCCGGGGAGCTGTTTTTT
J: TRBJ2-1; D: .; V: TRBV9; size: .; CDR3: CASSVAEYNEQFF; DNA: TGTGCCAGCAGCGTAGCGGAGTACAATGAGCAGTTCTTC
J: TRBJ2-1; D: TRBD1; V: TRBV10-3; size: few; CDR3: CASRDSDPNEQFF; DNA: TGTGCCAGCCGGGACAGCGATCCCAATGAGCAGTTCTTC
J: TRBJ2-5; D: .; V: TRBV5-1; size: .; CDR3: CASNSGGSETQYF; DNA: TGCGCCAGCAATTCCGGAGGATCAGAGACCCAGTACTTC
J: TRBJ1-1; D: .; V: TRBV5-1; size: .; CDR3: CASSSTRTGSTEAFF; DNA: TGCGCCAGCAGCTCCACTCGAACTGGGAGCACTGAAGCTTTCTTT
J: TRBJ2-1; D: .; V: TRBV25-1; size: .; CDR3: CASSVRGEQFF; DNA: TGTGCCAGCAGTGTCCGGGGTGAGCAGTTCTTC
J: TRBJ2-7; D: TRBD1; V: TRBV5-1; size: few; CDR3: CASSLTGTAYEQYF; DNA: TGCGCCAGCAGCTTGACTGGGACAGCCTACGAGCAGTACTTC
J: TRBJ2-7; D: .; V: TRBV5-8; size: once; CDR3: CASSLGNSPSYEQYF; DNA: TGTGCCAGCAGCTTGGGGAACTCACCTTCCTACGAGCAGTACTTC
J: TRBJ2-1; D: TRBD1; V: TRBV5-1; size: .; CDR3: CASSSPRDRALGMIEQFF; DNA: TGCGCCAGCAGCTCACCCCGGGACAGGGCCCTAGGAATGATTGAGCAGTTCTTC
J: TRBJ1-1; D: TRBD1; V: TRBV18; size: .; CDR3: CASSLGTDRGNTEAFF; DNA: TGTGCCAGCTCACTCGGTACGGACAGGGGTAACACTGAAGCTTTCTTT
J: TRBJ1-5; D: .; V: TRBV30; size: .; CDR3: CAWSPPGGRGNQPQHF; DNA: TGTGCCTGGAGTCCCCCTGGGGGGCGCGGGAATCAGCCCCAGCATTTT
J: TRBJ1-3; D: TRBD1; V: TRBV7-9; size: .; CDR3: CASSWGQWGNTIYF; DNA: TGTGCCAGCAGCTGGGGACAGTGGGGGAACACCATATATTTT
J: TRBJ1-2; D: .; V: TRBV30; size: .; CDR3: CAWSVYSMGNYGYTF; DNA: TGTGCCTGGAGTGTATACTCGATGGGAAACTATGGCTACACCTTC
J: TRBJ2-5; D: .; V: TRBV7-9; size: .; CDR3: CASRLTQRVTQETQYF; DNA: TGTGCCAGCAGGTTAACCCAGCGGGTAACTCAAGAGACCCAGTACTTC
J: TRBJ2-5; D: .; V: TRBV7-9; size: .; CDR3: CASSFRERSLPQETQYF; DNA: TGTGCCAGCAGCTTTAGGGAGCGGAGCCTTCCCCAAGAGACCCAGTACTTC
J: TRBJ1-3; D: .; V: TRBV18; size: .; CDR3: CASSPLEDSGNTIYF; DNA: TGTGCCAGCTCACCCCTTGAAGACTCTGGAAACACCATATATTTT
J: TRBJ1-2; D: TRBD1; V: TRBV13; size: .; CDR3: CASSLPGTGTIYGYTF; DNA: TGTGCCAGCAGCTTACCCGGGACAGGCACAATCTATGGCTACACCTTC
J: TRBJ1-1; D: .; V: TRBV7-2; size: .; CDR3: CASSSPPNGGATEAFF; DNA: TGTGCCAGCAGCTCTCCGCCCAACGGGGGAGCCACTGAAGCTTTCTTT
J: TRBJ2-5; D: TRBD2; V: TRBV30; size: .; CDR3: CAWRGEGAGQTQYF; DNA: TGTGCCTGGAGGGGGGAGGGTGCCGGGCAGACCCAGTACTTC
J: TRBJ2-2; D: .; V: TRBV11-2; size: .; CDR3: CASSLWSNPASNTGELFF; DNA: TGTGCCAGCAGCTTATGGAGCAATCCAGCGTCGAACACCGGGGAGCTGTTTTTT
J: TRBJ2-3; D: TRBD1; V: TRBV10-2; size: .; CDR3: CASSFTPGQGLGTDTQYF; DNA: TGCGCCAGCAGCTTCACTCCGGGACAGGGGTTGGGAACAGATACGCAGTATTTT
J: TRBJ2-3; D: .; V: TRBV11-2; size: .; CDR3: CASSTYGRPTDTQYF; DNA: TGTGCCAGCAGCACCTACGGGAGACCCACAGATACGCAGTATTTT
J: TRBJ1-2; D: .; V: TRBV27; size: .; CDR3: CASTNLGAHGYTF; DNA: TGTGCCAGCACCAACCTCGGGGCGCATGGCTACACCTTC